These 25 T cell receptor beta chains originate from one sample sequenced in a study of blood T cell repertoires in COVID-19. Clones were sequenced by immunoSEQ multiplex PCR, and TCRdb holds only the in-frame ones, with some missing. The sample holds roughly 57,000 clones, roughly 80% seen once. Sequenced: peripheral blood. These receptors came from an older woman with acute or convalescent COVID-19.

V gene TRBV5-5 combines with J gene TRBJ1-1, with 8 nucleotides matching TRBD1. The J segment lost 5 bases and the V segment lost 4 bases, leaving 4 bases of the junction unmatched. This CDR3 region has 13 residues. The germline CDR1 and CDR2 sequences are SGHKS and YYEKEE (reference sequence). The CDR3 here is CASSLRGLTEAFF. The DNA for the CDR3 is TGTGCCAGCAGCCTCAGGGGGCTAACTGAAGCTTTCTTT.

This chain connects TRBV13 to TRBJ1-1; TRBD1 aligns across 7 bases. Germline CDR1 reads PRHDT; CDR2 reads FYEKMQ (reference sequence). There are 15 residues in the CDR3. V lost 5 bases and J lost 4; bases outside the gene matches: 10. The CDR3 DNA follows: TGTGCCAGCAGCGACAGGACAGGTCAGAGCACTGAAGCTTTCTTT. Encoded protein: CASSDRTGQSTEAFF.

This rearrangement joins TRBV7-9 to TRBJ2-5, with 9 bases matching TRBD1. Germline-derived CDR1 and CDR2 are SEHNR and FQNEAQ (reference sequence). V gave up 4 bases and J gave up 5 bases; unmatched junction bases: 5. The CDR3 spans 14 residues. CDR3 loop: CASSSWDRVETQYF. The CDR3 DNA is TGTGCCAGCAGCTCCTGGGACAGGGTCGAGACCCAGTACTTC.

The V gene is TRBV18, the J gene TRBJ1-3, with TRBD1 matching over 7 bases. Trimming cost V 3 bases and J 3 bases; bases outside gene matches: 2. Per germline, CDR1 KGHSH and CDR2 LQKENI. The CDR3 has 14 residues. In nucleotides, the CDR3 is TGTGCCAGCTCACCTAACAGGGGTGGAAACACCATATATTTT. This gives the protein CASSPNRGGNTIYF.

This chain connects TRBV6-5 to TRBJ2-1; tentatively, D is TRBD2 (6 bases). The CDR3 runs to 13 residues. Deletions cut 5 bases from V and 8 bases from J, with 13 bases between. Per the germline V gene, CDR1 is MNHEY and CDR2 is SVGAGI. The CDR3 region is CASSPGSLDEQFF. CDR3 coding DNA: TGTGCCAGCAGTCCCGGGAGCCTCGATGAGCAGTTCTTC.

CDR3 in amino acids: CATSRGVASEETQYF. CDR3 DNA sequence: TGTGCCACCAGCAGAGGAGTGGCTAGCGAGGAGACCCAGTACTTC. The J gene is TRBJ2-5, the V gene TRBV15; a possible D gene is TRBD2 (6 bases). CDR3 length: 15 residues. Germline loops: CDR1 LNHNV, CDR2 YYDKDF (reference sequence). V lost 1 base and J lost 5, with 14 bases in between.

CDR3 protein: CASSFPGRANTEAFF. The CDR3 DNA reads as TGTGCCAGCAGCTTCCCTGGGAGGGCAAACACTGAAGCTTTCTTT. This sequence joins TRBV5-6 and TRBJ1-1; D gene ambiguous. CDR3 length: 15 residues. V lost 2 bases and J 2 bases, leaving 13 bases between the germline ends. Germline V lookup: CDR1 SGHDT, CDR2 YYEEEE.

The chain has TRBV6-5 and TRBJ1-6, with D perhaps matching TRBD1 (6 bases). The CDR3 has 13 amino acids. The V end was cut by 7 bases, the J end by 10 bases, with 14 bases between. Per the germline V gene, CDR1 is MNHEY and CDR2 is SVGAGI. This CDR3 reads CASIGDMRSPLHF. In nucleotides, the CDR3 is TGTGCCAGCATCGGGGACATGAGATCACCCCTCCACTTT.

The rearrangement links TRBV20-1 to TRBJ1-1; TRBD1 might be the D (5 bases). V lost 6 bases and J 1 base, leaving 6 bases between the germline ends. The CDR3 contains 11 residues. Germline V gives CDR1 DFQATT, CDR2 SNEGSKA (reference sequence). The CDR3: CSADRNTEAFF. CDR3 DNA: TGCAGTGCCGACAGGAACACTGAAGCTTTCTTT.

This clone was detected only once. The chain links TRBV10-3 to TRBJ2-1; 10 nucleotides agree with TRBD1. V shed 1 base, J shed 3 bases, and the junction held 3 bases outside the gene matches. The CDR3 extends over 16 amino acids. Germline CDR1 is ENHRY and CDR2 is SYGVKD. This CDR3 reads CAISEFGTGDYNEQFF. The CDR3 nucleotides are TGTGCCATCAGTGAGTTTGGGACAGGGGACTACAATGAGCAGTTCTTC.

This chain joins TRBV27 and TRBJ1-1; tentatively, D is TRBD1 (6 bases). There are 16 residues in the CDR3. Looked up from germline, CDR1 is MNHEY and CDR2 is SMNVEV (reference sequence). Trimming left V 1 base short and J 10 bases short, with 22 bases between. CDR3 in DNA: TGTGCCAGCAGTTTATTCACGGTCGGGGGGCTCAGGGGAGCTTTCTTT. It is translated as CASSLFTVGGLRGAFF.

The chain uses TRBV9 and TRBJ2-3; weak D call: TRBD2 (6 bases). CDR1 SGDLS and CDR2 YYNGEE come from the germline V gene. The length of the CDR3 is 15 residues. V lost 3 bases and J 0 bases, leaving 11 bases between the germline ends. DNA of the CDR3: TGTGCCAGCAGCGAGGCAGGGACTAGCACAGATACGCAGTATTTT. The encoded protein is CASSEAGTSTDTQYF.

The chain is built from TRBV10-3 and TRBJ2-6; 8 bases fit TRBD2. The germline CDR1 and CDR2 sequences are ENHRY and SYGVKD. The V segment lost 6 bases and the J segment 0 bases; nucleotides outside the gene matches: 4. This CDR3 comprises 16 residues. The CDR3 is CAISSGGNSGANVLTF. The CDR3 coding sequence is TGTGCCATCAGCAGCGGGGGCAACTCTGGGGCCAACGTCCTGACTTTC.

The chain has TRBV5-1 and TRBJ2-5; a possible D gene is TRBD2 (6 bases). The CDR3 is 15 amino acids. Germline V gene data show CDR1 as SGHRS and CDR2 as YFSETQ. Trimming stripped 3 bases from V and 5 bases from J, with 17 bases between. The CDR3 DNA reads as TGCGCCAGCAGCTGGTCGACTAGTAGTAGGGAGACCCAGTACTTC. Its protein is CASSWSTSSRETQYF.

CDR3 protein: CASSPHWFNGDTEAFF. The CDR3 bases are TGTGCCAGCAGCCCTCACTGGTTCAACGGGGACACTGAAGCTTTCTTT. The chain couples TRBV11-2 to TRBJ1-1; D ambiguous. This CDR3 contains 16 residues. The V end was cut by 5 bases, the J end by 3 bases, with 19 bases between. CDR1 is SGHAT and CDR2 is FQNNGV in the germline V gene.

This chain joins TRBV3-1 (or the pseudogene TRBV3-2) and TRBJ2-5; the match to TRBD2 covers 9 bases. V was pared by 6 bases and J by 7 bases, with 12 bases of the junction left unmatched. CDR1 is LGHDT, CDR2 YNNKEL, per germline (reference sequence). The CDR3 is made up of 15 amino acids. This CDR3 is CASRALAGPLGTQYF. For the CDR3, the DNA is TGTGCCAGCAGAGCTCTAGCGGGGCCTCTAGGGACCCAGTACTTC.

The rearrangement links TRBV4-1 to TRBJ1-2, with unresolved D. Per germline, CDR1 MGHRA and CDR2 YSYEKL. V was pared by 0 bases and J by 2 bases, with 10 bases between. This CDR3 has 15 amino acids. The CDR3 reads CASSQDSVTNYGYTF. The CDR3 DNA reads TGCGCCAGCAGCCAAGACTCGGTCACGAACTATGGCTACACCTTC.

In this sample, this clone turned up once. The chain recombines TRBV6-5 with TRBJ1-1, with 7 positions matching TRBD1. Trimming cost V 7 bases and J 5 bases; bases outside gene matches: 7. The CDR3 length is 13 residues. CDR1 is MNHEY, CDR2 SVGAGI, per germline. The CDR3 sequence is CASIRGRGTEAFF. CDR3 DNA sequence: TGTGCCAGCATAAGGGGGCGTGGGACTGAAGCTTTCTTT.

In this sample, this clone turned up once. The V and J genes are TRBV25-1 and TRBJ1-2, with 11 bases that match TRBD1. The germline gives CDR1 MGHDK, CDR2 SYGVNS. V was clipped by 4 bases and J by 4 bases; unmatched bases: 11. This CDR3 contains 17 residues. CDR3 loop: CASSGWDRGALSYGYTF. In nucleotides, the CDR3 is TGTGCCAGCAGTGGGTGGGACAGGGGGGCGCTTAGCTATGGCTACACCTTC.

The chain is built from TRBV19 and TRBJ1-1, with D possibly TRBD1 on 6 matching bases. Trimming left V 8 bases short and J 3 bases short, with 13 bases between. CDR3 length: 13 amino acids. Germline lookup yields CDR1 LNHDA and CDR2 SQIVND (reference sequence). The CDR3 is CASSTGTYTEAFF. Written as DNA, the CDR3 is TGTGCCAGTTCTACAGGGACCTACACTGAAGCTTTCTTT.

V and J are TRBV27 and TRBJ1-6; perhaps TRBD1 as D (5 bases). The germline gives CDR1 MNHEY, CDR2 SMNVEV (reference sequence). Trimming left V 2 bases short and J 7 bases short, with 6 bases between. The CDR3 contains 13 residues. The CDR3 region has the DNA TGTGCCAGCAGTTTAGCAGGGAATTCACCCCTCCACTTT. Translated, it gives CASSLAGNSPLHF.

The chain combines TRBV5-4 with TRBJ1-2; 11 bases fit TRBD1. With 3 bases clipped from V and 4 bases from J, the junction kept 8 bases outside the gene matches. The CDR3 has 16 residues. Germline V gene sequence: CDR1 SGHNT, CDR2 YYREEE (reference sequence). CDR3 DNA: TGTGCCAGCAGCTCAAGGGACAGGGGGTCCGCCTATGGCTACACCTTC. It yields the protein CASSSRDRGSAYGYTF.

This clone was observed a handful of times. The V call is TRBV10-3, the J call TRBJ1-5; no definite D call. CDR1 and CDR2 from the germline V gene are ENHRY and SYGVKD. The V end was cut by 11 bases, the J end by 1 base, with 12 bases between. The CDR3 covers 13 residues. CDR3 in amino acids: CASGQVSNQPQHF. CDR3 sequence (DNA): TGTGCCTCAGGTCAGGTCAGCAATCAGCCCCAGCATTTT.

V and J are TRBV15 and TRBJ1-1; 8 bases line up with TRBD1. The CDR3 runs to 15 residues. Germline V CDR1 and CDR2: LNHNV, YYDKDF (reference sequence). The trim removed 5 bases at V and 4 bases at J, leaving 9 bases unmatched. The CDR3 sequence is CATSSRTGTGTEAFF. The CDR3 DNA is TGTGCCACCAGCTCCCGGACAGGGACGGGCACTGAAGCTTTCTTT.

CDR3 coding DNA: TGTGCCAGTAGTATAGGAGGGTTCTATGGCTACACCTTC. This translates into CASSIGGFYGYTF. The chain carries TRBV19 and TRBJ1-2; no firm D call. Germline V lookup: CDR1 LNHDA, CDR2 SQIVND (reference sequence). This CDR3 region has 13 residues. The V end lost 1 base, the J end lost 4 bases, and 7 bases lay between the germline ends.